This TCR beta chain emerged from a study of T cells in Graves' hyperthyroidism and ophthalmopathy. Patients between 18 and 65 years old had hyperthyroidism, newly diagnosed and lasting under 2 months. Thyroid ultrasound and orbital computed tomography, with clinical symptoms and serum thyroxine and TRAb, informed diagnoses. This CDR3 has 14 amino acids. Trimming cost V 7 bases and J 0 bases, with 9 bases left between them. Germline V gene lookup returns CDR1 MDHEN and CDR2 SYDVKM. Authors of the study amplified TCR beta CDR3 regions from RNA transcripts. First-round RT-PCR with HTBI primers amplified the TCR CDR3 region. TCRdb reanalysed the multiplex PCR reads using MiXCR and keeps one entry per CDR3 protein. The top ten hold 6.5% to 8% of the sample, which has about 590,000 distinct CDR3 sequences, 15% to 19% seen once.

The chain combines TRBV28 with TRBJ2-2; D possibly corresponds to TRBD2 (5 bases). Sequenced sample: blood. The TCR sequence derives from a woman in her thirties with Graves' hyperthyroidism. CDR3 in amino acids: CASTERPNTGELFF. CDR3 nucleotides: TGTGCCAGCACGGAGCGGCCGAACACCGGGGAGCTGTTTTTT.